The present entry profiles one TCR beta chain with its context. The antigen is not known. These data are taken from a study of graft-versus-host responses after intestinal transplantation. About the study: Uniformly, recipients were administered anti-thymocyte globulin induction with subsequent tacrolimus and steroids for 2 to 3 years.

Study results and caveats: GvH clones were identified in recipient marrow, with some first appearing in ileum or blood. Declining HvG levels early post-transplant were linked to peak circulating GvH clone levels.

Profiled with immunoSEQ multiplex PCR; TCRdb holds only in-frame clones, not every one. Here the sample spans over 7,500 clones, almost 70% being singletons. Processing was applied to graft tissue in order to liberate intraepithelial and lamina propria lymphocytes. CDR3 length equals 17 residues. V lost 3 bases, J lost 7 bases, and 21 bases lay in between. Germline CDR1 and CDR2: MDHEN and SYDVKM. The V gene is TRBV28, the J gene TRBJ1-4, with unresolved D. The source material was ileum tissue, sampled around 460 days after transplant. The TCR was taken from a human patient who received an intestinal transplant, so some T cells may come from the graft donor. CDR3 bases: TGTGCCAGCAGTTTGGGGATCGTGGAGATTCAAGGTGAAAAACTGTTTTTT. Protein product: CASSLGIVEIQGEKLFF. Based on the CDR3 plus reference TRBV28 and TRBJ1-4, the full variable domain is DVKVTQSSRYLVKRTGEKVFLECVQDMDHENMFWYRQDPGLGLRLIYFSYDVKMKEKGDIPEGYSVSREKKERFSLILESASTNQTSMYLCASSLGIVEIQGEKLFFGSGTQLSVL.